Below are 29 T cell receptor beta chains sequenced from a single sample in a study of blood T cell repertoires in COVID-19. Sequencing used immunoSEQ multiplex PCR; TCRdb keeps in-frame clones, though not all of them. The sample carries fewer than 350,000 clones, approximately 85% recorded once. Sequencing was done on a sample of peripheral blood. These receptors were taken from a human donor in a cohort sampled during active COVID-19.

This chain connects TRBV24-1 to TRBJ2-5, with 7 nucleotides matching TRBD1. The tail of the sequence fits TRBJ2-7 better, so the J call may be wrong. Germline loops: CDR1 KGHDR, CDR2 SFDVKD. The CDR3 spans 15 residues. The CDR3 loop is CATSDGTAARFEQYF. The DNA for the CDR3 is TGTGCCACCAGTGACGGGACAGCGGCCCGTTTCGAGCAGTACTTC.

This clone was observed a handful of times. V usage is TRBV7-2 and J usage is TRBJ1-3, with D possibly TRBD1 on 5 matching bases. Germline V gives CDR1 SGHTA, CDR2 FQGNSA. This CDR3 spans 17 amino acids. V was pared by 2 bases and J by 0 bases, with 14 bases between. The chain's CDR3 is CASSLRVTDSSGNTIYF. The DNA for the CDR3 is TGTGCCAGCAGCTTAAGGGTTACAGACAGCTCTGGAAACACCATATATTTT.

This clone was observed a single time. The J gene is TRBJ1-6, the V gene TRBV18; perhaps TRBD1 as D (6 bases). CDR3 size: 16 residues. V gave up 2 bases and J gave up 0 bases, with 8 bases separating them. Germline lookup yields CDR1 KGHSH and CDR2 LQKENI. CDR3 coding DNA: TGTGCCAGCTCACCAGAACAGGGCTCCTATAATTCACCCCTCCACTTT. Protein: CASSPEQGSYNSPLHF.

The gene calls are TRBV19 and TRBJ2-3; the D is unclear. CDR3 size: 13 residues. The V and J ends lost 4 bases and 4 bases respectively, with 9 bases between them. Germline values: CDR1 LNHDA, CDR2 SQIVND (reference sequence). The DNA for the CDR3 is TGTGCCAGTAGTAGAATCCGCGCAGATACGCAGTATTTT. This encodes CASSRIRADTQYF.

V usage is TRBV6-5 and J usage is TRBJ2-7; 10 bases map to TRBD1. With V trimmed by 6 bases and J by 3 bases, 5 bases remained unmatched. This CDR3 spans 14 amino acids. Per the germline V gene, CDR1 is MNHEY and CDR2 is SVGAGI. The CDR3 protein is CASRKDRGNYEQYF. In DNA, the CDR3 is TGTGCCAGCAGGAAGGACAGGGGGAACTACGAGCAGTACTTC.

The chain links TRBV30 to TRBJ2-7; TRBD2 might be the D (5 bases). CDR3 length: 13 residues. Trimming removed 3 bases from V and 9 bases from J, with 18 bases in between. Germline CDR1 is GTSNPN and CDR2 is SVGIG (reference sequence). Here the CDR3 DNA reads TGTGCCTGGAGCGCCGACGACGGCAGCGGGCAGTACTTC. This translates into CAWSADDGSGQYF.

V is TRBV3-1 (or the pseudogene TRBV3-2) and J is TRBJ1-3, with D possibly TRBD1 on 6 matching bases. CDR1 LGHDT and CDR2 YNNKEL come from the germline V gene (reference sequence). The CDR3 length is 17 residues. With 1 base removed from V and 0 bases from J, the gap between germline ends came to 13 bases. In DNA form, the CDR3 reads TGTGCCAGCAGCCAAGTCGCAGGGGCTATCTCTGGAAACACCATATATTTT. The encoded protein is CASSQVAGAISGNTIYF.

The table lists this clone with a count of one. This chain joins TRBV5-1 and TRBJ1-3, with D maybe TRBD1 (6 bases). CDR3 length: 15 residues. Trimming took 4 bases from V and 0 from J, leaving 11 bases between them. The germline CDR1 and CDR2 sequences are SGHRS and YFSETQ. The CDR3 nucleotides read TGCGCCAGCAGCCCGGGACAAGTCTCTGGAAACACCATATATTTT. Translated, it gives CASSPGQVSGNTIYF.

The chain employs TRBV3-1 (or the pseudogene TRBV3-2) and TRBJ1-1, with D possibly TRBD1 on 6 matching bases. From germline, CDR1 is LGHDT and CDR2 YNNKEL (reference sequence). This CDR3 has 16 amino acids. V was shortened by 4 bases and J by 3 bases, with 18 bases between the two germline ends. The CDR3 nucleotides are TGTGCCAGCAGCCCCTCAGCGGGGGGCCTCTACACTGAAGCTTTCTTT. Encoded protein: CASSPSAGGLYTEAFF.

The chain links TRBV6-2 or TRBV6-3 to TRBJ1-6; 9 bases fit TRBD1. Germline values: CDR1 MNHEY, CDR2 SVGEGT. The V gene end was trimmed by 4 bases and the J gene end by 7 bases; junction bases not matched to a gene: 5. The CDR3 totals 15 residues. Here the CDR3 reads CASSFLGQGNSPLHF. The CDR3, as DNA: TGTGCCAGCAGTTTTCTCGGACAGGGGAATTCACCCCTCCACTTT.

This clone has more than one count but fewer than ten. The gene calls are TRBV5-4 and TRBJ1-1, with D possibly TRBD1 on 5 matching bases. Per germline, CDR1 SGHNT and CDR2 YYREEE (reference sequence). This CDR3 has 13 amino acids. V lost 2 bases, J lost 3 bases, and 8 bases lay in between. The CDR3 DNA reads as TGTGCCAGCAGCTTCGGCAGGGACACTGAAGCTTTCTTT. Its translation: CASSFGRDTEAFF.

The CDR3, as DNA: TGTGCCAGTAGGGGGGGACGGATGAACACTGAAGCTTTCTTT. Translating it yields CASRGGRMNTEAFF. The rearrangement uses TRBV19 and TRBJ1-1; D is perhaps TRBD1 (5 bases). The length of the CDR3 is 14 residues. V lost 6 bases and J 0 bases, leaving 11 bases between the germline ends. CDR1 and CDR2 (germline): LNHDA, SQIVND (reference sequence).

The chain employs TRBV5-4 and TRBJ1-5; perhaps TRBD1 as D (5 bases). The CDR3 extends over 13 amino acids. Germline V gives CDR1 SGHNT, CDR2 YYREEE (reference sequence). With 5 bases removed from V and 7 bases from J, the gap between germline ends came to 13 bases. As DNA, the CDR3 is TGTGCCAGCAGTACAGGCGTGGGACAGCCCCAGCATTTT. It codes for CASSTGVGQPQHF.

The rearrangement joins TRBV7-9 to TRBJ2-7; possibly TRBD2 for D (6 bases). Trimming removed 5 bases at V and 1 base at J, with 9 bases between. The length of the CDR3 is 13 residues. Germline loops: CDR1 SEHNR, CDR2 FQNEAQ (reference sequence). CDR3 DNA: TGTGCCAGCAGCCCAGGGACTTCCTACGAGCAGTACTTC. It translates to CASSPGTSYEQYF. Looking up the rest from reference TRBV7-9 and TRBJ2-7 gives the full variable domain: DTGVSQNPRHKITKRGQNVTFRCDPISEHNRLYWYRQTLGQGPEFLTYFQNEAQLEKSRLLSDRFSAERPKGSFSTLEIQRTEQGDSAMYLCASSPGTSYEQYFGPGTRLTVT.

The V and J genes are TRBV7-9 and TRBJ1-2; D may be TRBD1 (5 bases). V was cut by 3 bases and J by 2 bases, with 13 bases left in between. This CDR3 is 15 amino acids long. Germline V gene lookup returns CDR1 SEHNR and CDR2 FQNEAQ (reference sequence). The CDR3 sequence: CASSLAGTLNYGYTF. In DNA form, the CDR3 reads TGTGCCAGCAGCTTGGCCGGGACTTTAAACTATGGCTACACCTTC.

This clone was seen once. The chain carries TRBV7-3 and TRBJ2-2; a weak D match, TRBD1 (6 bases). V shed 2 bases and J shed 4 bases, with 11 bases lying between them. Germline values: CDR1 SGHTA, CDR2 FQGTGA. The CDR3 runs to 15 residues. CDR3 protein: CASSLVRGSTGELFF. The CDR3 bases are TGTGCCAGCAGCTTAGTCAGGGGAAGCACCGGGGAGCTGTTTTTT.

The genes are TRBV19 and TRBJ1-2; D possibly corresponds to TRBD1 (6 bases). V was trimmed by 4 bases and J by 6 bases, leaving 21 bases between them. Germline lookup yields CDR1 LNHDA and CDR2 SQIVND (reference sequence). The CDR3 is 16 residues long. CDR3 loop: CASSNRNGRGEDGYTF. CDR3 DNA sequence: TGTGCCAGTAGTAACCGAAACGGCAGGGGAGAGGATGGCTACACCTTC. Complete variable domain (other parts from reference TRBV19 and TRBJ1-2): DGGITQSPKYLFRKEGQNVTLSCEQNLNHDAMYWYRQDPGQGLRLIYYSQIVNDFQKGDIAEGYSVSREKKESFPLTVTSAQKNPTAFYLCASSNRNGRGEDGYTFGSGTRLTVV.

This chain connects TRBV11-1 to TRBJ2-7; TRBD2 matches at 8 bases. This CDR3 has 14 amino acids. V lost 6 bases, J lost 5 bases, and 9 bases stayed unmatched. CDR1 is SGHAT and CDR2 is FQDESV in the germline V gene (reference sequence). The CDR3 DNA follows: TGTGCCAGCAGGACCCCGGGACTAGGCCACGAGCAGTACTTC. Protein: CASRTPGLGHEQYF.

The chain carries TRBV7-2 and TRBJ2-5, with 7 bases that match TRBD1. The CDR3 runs to 14 residues. Germline trimming cut 5 bases from V and 5 bases from J; bases unmatched to any gene: 8. Germline CDR1 and CDR2: SGHTA and FQGNSA. The CDR3 DNA is TGTGCCAGCAGCCTACTAGGGGGCCGGGAGACCCAGTACTTC. The encoded protein is CASSLLGGRETQYF.

The gene calls are TRBV19 and TRBJ1-1; 9 bases map to TRBD1. The V gene end was trimmed by 10 bases and the J gene end by 1 base; junction bases not matched to a gene: 4. CDR1 and CDR2 from the germline V gene are LNHDA and SQIVND (reference sequence). This CDR3 region has 13 residues. The CDR3 bases are TGTGCCACGGGGGGACAGGGGAACACTGAAGCTTTCTTT. It yields the protein CATGGQGNTEAFF.

The V and J genes are TRBV19 and TRBJ2-2; the D is unclear. The CDR3 runs to 15 residues. Germline CDR1 and CDR2: LNHDA and SQIVND (reference sequence). Between the trimmed V and J ends, which lost 1 base and 2 bases, there was a span of 8 bases. CDR3 bases: TGTGCCAGTAGTATAGGCACAGTAAACACCGGGGAGCTGTTTTTT. It encodes CASSIGTVNTGELFF.

The CDR3 DNA sequence: TGTGCCAGCAGCAATTCGGGGGGATTCCTCTACGAGCAGTACTTC. Translating gives CASSNSGGFLYEQYF. The rearrangement links TRBV5-5 to TRBJ2-7, with 7 bases that match TRBD2. This CDR3 is built from 15 residues. The trim removed 4 bases at V and 3 bases at J, leaving 10 bases unmatched. Germline-derived CDR1 and CDR2 are SGHKS and YYEKEE (reference sequence).

The chain combines TRBV4-2 with TRBJ1-1, with D perhaps matching TRBD1 (5 bases). There are 14 residues in the CDR3. Looked up from germline, CDR1 is LGHNA and CDR2 is YNFKEQ. The V end lost 8 bases, the J end lost 2 bases, and 15 bases lay between the germline ends. CDR3 DNA: TGTGCCAGCGGTCGACAGTCTGACAACACTGAAGCTTTCTTT. Translation: CASGRQSDNTEAFF.

This chain joins TRBV2 and TRBJ1-2; the D is unclear. Deletions cut 6 bases from V and 4 bases from J, with 12 bases between. This CDR3 spans 13 amino acids. Looked up from germline, CDR1 is SNHLY and CDR2 is FYNNEI. The CDR3 loop is CASRDAGGYGYTF. The CDR3 region has the DNA TGTGCCAGCAGAGACGCGGGCGGCTATGGCTACACCTTC.

V usage is TRBV10-3 and J usage is TRBJ1-5; 9 bases line up with TRBD1. The CDR3 covers 17 residues. The V gene's germline CDR1 is ENHRY and CDR2 SYGVKD. Trimming took 1 base from V and 6 from J; bases not matched to a gene: 10. CDR3 amino acids: CAISEFRTGVVGQPQHF. For the CDR3, the DNA is TGTGCCATCAGTGAGTTTCGGACAGGGGTTGTAGGTCAGCCCCAGCATTTT.

The CDR3 loop reads CAWSQGGGTYEQYF. Here the CDR3 DNA reads TGTGCCTGGAGTCAGGGCGGGGGGACCTACGAGCAGTACTTC. The rearrangement joins TRBV30 to TRBJ2-7; TRBD2 agrees at 8 bases. V trimming: 2 bases; J trimming: 2 bases; junction bases outside the gene matches: 5. CDR1 and CDR2 (germline): GTSNPN, SVGIG (reference sequence). This CDR3 has 14 amino acids.

The CDR3 region has the DNA TGCGCCAGCAGCTTGACGGAGCGCCTCATGAACACTGAAGCTTTCTTT. Encoded protein: CASSLTERLMNTEAFF. This chain uses TRBV5-1 with TRBJ1-1; no definite D call. Germline V lookup: CDR1 SGHRS, CDR2 YFSETQ. V was pared by 1 base and J by 0 bases, with 13 bases between. The CDR3 totals 16 residues.

The chain uses TRBV6-5 and TRBJ1-3; TRBD1 agrees at 9 bases. The germline gives CDR1 MNHEY, CDR2 SVGAGI. This CDR3 has 14 amino acids. Trimming cost V 6 bases and J 6 bases; bases outside gene matches: 6. CDR3 protein: CASRRDREANTIYF. The CDR3 DNA is TGTGCCAGCAGACGGGACAGGGAGGCAAACACCATATATTTT.

This chain uses TRBV2 with TRBJ2-5; tentatively, D is TRBD2 (5 bases). V was cut by 5 bases and J by 9 bases, with 10 bases left in between. The CDR3 consists of 11 residues. CDR1 and CDR2 (germline): SNHLY, FYNNEI. CDR3 sequence reads: CASSPPGAQYF. CDR3 nucleotides: TGTGCCAGCAGTCCCCCCGGGGCCCAGTACTTC. The whole variable domain, filled in from reference TRBV2 and TRBJ2-5, reads EPEVTQTPSHQVTQMGQEVILRCVPISNHLYFYWYRQILGQKVEFLVSFYNNEISEKSEIFDDQFSVERPDGSNFTLKIRSTKLEDSAMYFCASSPPGAQYFGPGTRLLVL.